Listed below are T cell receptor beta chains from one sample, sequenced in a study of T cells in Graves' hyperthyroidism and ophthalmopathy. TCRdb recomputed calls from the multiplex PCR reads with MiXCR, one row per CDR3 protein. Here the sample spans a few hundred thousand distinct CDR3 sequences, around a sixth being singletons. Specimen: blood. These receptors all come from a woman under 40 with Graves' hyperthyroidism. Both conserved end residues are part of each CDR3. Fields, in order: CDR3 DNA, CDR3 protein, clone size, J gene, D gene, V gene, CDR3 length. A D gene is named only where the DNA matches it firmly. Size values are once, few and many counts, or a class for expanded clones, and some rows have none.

CDR3 DNA: TGTGCCAGCAGCCCGAGTGGGCCCAGCACAGATACGCAGTATTTT
CDR3 protein: CASSPSGPSTDTQYF
clone size: .
J gene: TRBJ2-3
D gene: .
V gene: TRBV7-9
CDR3 length: 15

CDR3 DNA: TGCAGCGTGAACAGGGGAGGTACCACAGATACGCAGTATTTT
CDR3 protein: CSVNRGGTTDTQYF
clone size: few
J gene: TRBJ2-3
D gene: .
V gene: TRBV29-1
CDR3 length: 14

CDR3 DNA: TGTGCCAGCAGTCTAACCACAGGGGTTAATTCACCCCTCCACTTT
CDR3 protein: CASSLTTGVNSPLHF
clone size: many
J gene: TRBJ1-6
D gene: TRBD1
V gene: TRBV6-1
CDR3 length: 15

CDR3 DNA: TGTGCCTGGAAGTCGGGGGTATCCTCTCTCGAGCAGTACTTC
CDR3 protein: CAWKSGVSSLEQYF
clone size: many
J gene: TRBJ2-7
D gene: .
V gene: TRBV30
CDR3 length: 14

CDR3 DNA: TGCGCCAGCAGGGACCTGGACAGGGCGAACACTGAAGCTTTCTTT
CDR3 protein: CASRDLDRANTEAFF
clone size: .
J gene: TRBJ1-1
D gene: TRBD1
V gene: TRBV10-2
CDR3 length: 15

CDR3 DNA: TGTGCCAGCAGCTACGACACACAAGGCTACGAGCAGTACTTC
CDR3 protein: CASSYDTQGYEQYF
clone size: many
J gene: TRBJ2-7
D gene: .
V gene: TRBV3-1
CDR3 length: 14

CDR3 DNA: TGCAGCGTTGGCTTCAGCACAGATACGCAGTATTTT
CDR3 protein: CSVGFSTDTQYF
clone size: many
J gene: TRBJ2-3
D gene: .
V gene: TRBV29-1
CDR3 length: 12

CDR3 DNA: TGCGCCAGCAGCACTCAGGGGGACCAAGAGACCCAGTACTTC
CDR3 protein: CASSTQGDQETQYF
clone size: .
J gene: TRBJ2-5
D gene: TRBD1
V gene: TRBV5-1
CDR3 length: 14

CDR3 DNA: TGTGCCAGCAGCTCCCAGACAGGGGCTTATTATGGCTACACCTTC
CDR3 protein: CASSSQTGAYYGYTF
clone size: many
J gene: TRBJ1-2
D gene: TRBD1
V gene: TRBV7-2
CDR3 length: 15

CDR3 DNA: TGTGCCAGCTCACCGAGCGGGGGACCAGGAGAGACCCAGTACTTC
CDR3 protein: CASSPSGGPGETQYF
clone size: many
J gene: TRBJ2-5
D gene: TRBD2
V gene: TRBV18
CDR3 length: 15

CDR3 DNA: TGCGCCAGCAGCTCCCGGTTGGTGTCCTACAATGAGCAGTTCTTC
CDR3 protein: CASSSRLVSYNEQFF
clone size: many
J gene: TRBJ2-1
D gene: .
V gene: TRBV5-1
CDR3 length: 15

CDR3 DNA: TGTGCCAGCGCCATACAAGAAAAGGATTCACCCCTCCACTTT
CDR3 protein: CASAIQEKDSPLHF
clone size: many
J gene: TRBJ1-6
D gene: .
V gene: TRBV7-3
CDR3 length: 14

CDR3 DNA: TGTGCCAGCAGCTCCCGACAGGGGGGGGCCGGGGAGCTGTTTTTT
CDR3 protein: CASSSRQGGAGELFF
clone size: .
J gene: TRBJ2-2
D gene: TRBD1
V gene: TRBV7-9
CDR3 length: 15

CDR3 DNA: TGCGCCAGCAGTGGGGCTAGCGGGAGGAAGGATACGCAGTATTTT
CDR3 protein: CASSGASGRKDTQYF
clone size: .
J gene: TRBJ2-3
D gene: TRBD2
V gene: TRBV10-1
CDR3 length: 15

CDR3 DNA: TGTGCCAGCAGTTTAGCCCCAGGGAACACTGAAGCTTTCTTT
CDR3 protein: CASSLAPGNTEAFF
clone size: many
J gene: TRBJ1-1
D gene: .
V gene: TRBV5-1
CDR3 length: 14

CDR3 DNA: TGTGCCTGGAGTTTTCACGGGGCCACCTACGAGCAGTACTTC
CDR3 protein: CAWSFHGATYEQYF
clone size: .
J gene: TRBJ2-7
D gene: .
V gene: TRBV30
CDR3 length: 14

CDR3 DNA: TGCAGTGCTAGAGCTAAGACAGGGAGGGACTATGGCTACACCTTC
CDR3 protein: CSARAKTGRDYGYTF
clone size: .
J gene: TRBJ1-2
D gene: TRBD1
V gene: TRBV20-1
CDR3 length: 15

CDR3 DNA: TGTGCCACGGCCGTGGGCGGAACCTACGAGCAGTACTTC
CDR3 protein: CATAVGGTYEQYF
clone size: many
J gene: TRBJ2-7
D gene: .
V gene: TRBV10-3
CDR3 length: 13

CDR3 DNA: TGCGCCAGCAGCTGGACAGGGGGAACGGGAACTGAAGCTTTCTTT
CDR3 protein: CASSWTGGTGTEAFF
clone size: many
J gene: TRBJ1-1
D gene: TRBD1
V gene: TRBV5-1
CDR3 length: 15

CDR3 DNA: TGTGCCAGCAGCTTAGACCTTGGTACGCAGTATTTT
CDR3 protein: CASSLDLGTQYF
clone size: few
J gene: TRBJ2-3
D gene: .
V gene: TRBV7-2
CDR3 length: 12

CDR3 DNA: TGCAGTGCTCTCCGGGACAGGGGGATCACCGGGGAGCTGTTTTTT
CDR3 protein: CSALRDRGITGELFF
clone size: few
J gene: TRBJ2-2
D gene: TRBD1
V gene: TRBV20-1
CDR3 length: 15

CDR3 DNA: TGTGCCAGCAGCTTAGGACTATCCCTCGGGGAGCAGTTCTTC
CDR3 protein: CASSLGLSLGEQFF
clone size: many
J gene: TRBJ2-1
D gene: .
V gene: TRBV11-2
CDR3 length: 14

CDR3 DNA: TGCAGTGGGCTCTTCGCGTCGGGAGGGGCCAGTGAGCAGTTCTTC
CDR3 protein: CSGLFASGGASEQFF
clone size: many
J gene: TRBJ2-1
D gene: TRBD2
V gene: TRBV20-1
CDR3 length: 15

CDR3 DNA: TGTGCCAGCACGGCCCAGGGGTACACTGAAGCTTTCTTT
CDR3 protein: CASTAQGYTEAFF
clone size: few
J gene: TRBJ1-1
D gene: .
V gene: TRBV6-1
CDR3 length: 13

CDR3 DNA: TGTGCCAGCAGTTCTGCGGGAGGGCGCGAGCAGTACTTC
CDR3 protein: CASSSAGGREQYF
clone size: .
J gene: TRBJ2-7
D gene: TRBD2
V gene: TRBV28
CDR3 length: 13

CDR3 DNA: TGTGCCAGCTCACAGGGGACTAGGAGAGGCTACGAGCAGTACTTC
CDR3 protein: CASSQGTRRGYEQYF
clone size: .
J gene: TRBJ2-7
D gene: TRBD2
V gene: TRBV18
CDR3 length: 15

CDR3 DNA: TGTGCCTGGGAAAAGGGACAGTCTCTCTATGGCTACACCTTC
CDR3 protein: CAWEKGQSLYGYTF
clone size: few
J gene: TRBJ1-2
D gene: TRBD1
V gene: TRBV30
CDR3 length: 14

CDR3 DNA: TGTGCCAGCAGTAAAGTCCCGGGACTAGCGGGAGGGCCATCCTACAATGAGCAGTTCTTC
CDR3 protein: CASSKVPGLAGGPSYNEQFF
clone size: .
J gene: TRBJ2-1
D gene: TRBD2
V gene: TRBV6-2/TRBV6-3
CDR3 length: 20

CDR3 DNA: TGTGCCAGCAGTTTGATAGCTAGCGGGAGTGGTCGAAATACGCAGTATTTT
CDR3 protein: CASSLIASGSGRNTQYF
clone size: few
J gene: TRBJ2-3
D gene: TRBD2
V gene: TRBV27
CDR3 length: 17

CDR3 DNA: TGTGCCAGCAGTTTAAGGGGAGCCAAAAACATTCAGTACTTC
CDR3 protein: CASSLRGAKNIQYF
clone size: many
J gene: TRBJ2-4
D gene: .
V gene: TRBV12-3/TRBV12-4
CDR3 length: 14

CDR3 DNA: TGCGCCAGCAGCTTGTCTTCGCCCCTCACGTACGAGCAGTACTTC
CDR3 protein: CASSLSSPLTYEQYF
clone size: many
J gene: TRBJ2-7
D gene: .
V gene: TRBV5-1
CDR3 length: 15

CDR3 DNA: TGTGCCAGCAGTGAAAGGTTGGCCTTTTCCGAGCAGTACTTC
CDR3 protein: CASSERLAFSEQYF
clone size: .
J gene: TRBJ2-7
D gene: .
V gene: TRBV25-1
CDR3 length: 14

CDR3 DNA: TGTGCCAGCAGCTTATTTGCCAGCGGAAACACCGGGGAGCTGTTTTTT
CDR3 protein: CASSLFASGNTGELFF
clone size: many
J gene: TRBJ2-2
D gene: .
V gene: TRBV7-3
CDR3 length: 16

CDR3 DNA: TGTGCCAGCAGCCAATCCATGAACGTAGAAAAACTGTTTTTT
CDR3 protein: CASSQSMNVEKLFF
clone size: many
J gene: TRBJ1-4
D gene: .
V gene: TRBV14
CDR3 length: 14

CDR3 DNA: TGTGCCAGCAGGACCTCATTGTGGCAGTTCTTC
CDR3 protein: CASRTSLWQFF
clone size: .
J gene: TRBJ2-1
D gene: .
V gene: TRBV6-1
CDR3 length: 11

CDR3 DNA: TGTGCCAGCAGTGATCGGGCTAGCACAGATACGCAGTATTTT
CDR3 protein: CASSDRASTDTQYF
clone size: many
J gene: TRBJ2-3
D gene: .
V gene: TRBV2
CDR3 length: 14

CDR3 DNA: TGTGCCAGCAGTGAACGGACAGGCAGCAATCAGCCCCAGCATTTT
CDR3 protein: CASSERTGSNQPQHF
clone size: .
J gene: TRBJ1-5
D gene: TRBD1
V gene: TRBV2
CDR3 length: 15

CDR3 DNA: TGTGCCAGCAGTTTCCTTGTAGCGGGGACCTACAATGAGCAGTTCTTC
CDR3 protein: CASSFLVAGTYNEQFF
clone size: .
J gene: TRBJ2-1
D gene: TRBD2
V gene: TRBV27
CDR3 length: 16

CDR3 DNA: TGTGCCAGCAGTTACTCGAGTTACGGGAACACTGAAGCTTTCTTT
CDR3 protein: CASSYSSYGNTEAFF
clone size: many
J gene: TRBJ1-1
D gene: .
V gene: TRBV6-5
CDR3 length: 15

CDR3 DNA: TGTGCCAGCATCCCCCGCTCGAACACCGGGGAGCTGTTTTTT
CDR3 protein: CASIPRSNTGELFF
clone size: few
J gene: TRBJ2-2
D gene: .
V gene: TRBV6-1
CDR3 length: 14

CDR3 DNA: TGCGCCAGCAACACCCAGTACGAGCAGTACTTC
CDR3 protein: CASNTQYEQYF
clone size: once
J gene: TRBJ2-7
D gene: .
V gene: TRBV5-1
CDR3 length: 11

CDR3 DNA: TGTGCCAGCAGCCGCATGGCAGGGGGAAACACTGAAGCTTTCTTT
CDR3 protein: CASSRMAGGNTEAFF
clone size: many
J gene: TRBJ1-1
D gene: TRBD1
V gene: TRBV7-3
CDR3 length: 15

CDR3 DNA: TGCGCCAGCAGTCGCGTCCGCACAGATACGCAGTATTTT
CDR3 protein: CASSRVRTDTQYF
clone size: many
J gene: TRBJ2-3
D gene: .
V gene: TRBV10-1
CDR3 length: 13